This T cell receptor (beta chain) was identified in a study of blood T cells in healthy people across ages. Findings and caveats of the study: PBMCs went unsorted, and a conclusive naive versus antigen-experienced comparison was therefore prevented.

In the case of this clonotype: Its cognate antigen is unknown.

The donors, healthy Caucasians from Russia, were aged 6 to 90. The authors ran a second PCR of about 7 to 11 cycles using a sample-barcoded 5' primer and a J-beta primer mix. TCRdb reprocessed the 5' RACE reads via MiXCR and lists one record per CDR3 protein. This sample carries approximately 600,000 distinct CDR3 sequences, roughly 53% of them seen once, and the ten largest clones take over 30%. The sequence was collected from a man aged 55 to 70 in good health. Sample: blood.

The CDR3: CSARLGGGKYEQYF. CDR3 nucleotides: TGCAGTGCTAGATTGGGCGGGGGGAAGTATGAGCAGTACTTC. The genes are TRBV20-1 and TRBJ2-1; 8 positions match TRBD2. The closer fit of TRBJ2-7 to the DNA end suggests the J call may be wrong. The CDR3 loop spans 14 amino acids. Germline V gene sequence: CDR1 DFQATT, CDR2 SNEGSKA (reference sequence).